This TCR beta chain was obtained from a study of post-analysis software for immune sequencing data. General observations from the study: Higher frequency in patients than in controls was seen for roughly five TRBV segments, with TRBV5-6, TRBV5-1 and TRBV20-1 among them.

On this clonotype: Antigen specificity is unknown.

CDR3 length equals 13 residues. Germline values: CDR1 SQVTM, CDR2 ANQGSEA. The V end was cut by 6 bases, the J end by 8 bases, with 19 bases between. The TCR beta cDNA libraries carried unique molecular identifiers. Roughly 0.5 million cDNA molecules were obtained from about 1 to 10 million T cells. MiXCR was run by TCRdb on the PCR reads, yielding one entry per CDR3 protein. This sample has some 450,000 distinct CDR3 sequences; under 55% occur once, and the top ten carry around 10%. Sequencing was done on a sample of blood. This clonotype was sampled from a girl aged 10-17 years with multiple sclerosis. This chain joins TRBV29-1 and TRBJ1-1, with D possibly being TRBD1 (5 bases). The CDR3 reads CSVRRIQGGEAFF. CDR3 DNA sequence: TGCAGCGTCCGCCGCATTCAGGGTGGCGAAGCTTTCTTT.